These 26 T cell receptor beta chains were all obtained from the same sample, sequenced in a study of blood T cell repertoires in COVID-19. Sequencing used immunoSEQ multiplex PCR; TCRdb keeps in-frame clones, though not all of them. This sample yields 120,000 or so clones, of which 85% are seen a single time; over 25% belongs to the top ten. Sequences were obtained from peripheral blood. The receptor source for this set is a woman of 80 years or more with acute or convalescent COVID-19.

V and J are TRBV12-3 or TRBV12-4 and TRBJ1-6, with a weak D call TRBD1 (5 bases). V shed 6 bases and J shed 8 bases, with 8 bases lying between them. The CDR3 has 12 residues. In nucleotides, the CDR3 is TGTGCCAGCAGGCAGACAGATTCACCCCTCCACTTT. It is translated as CASRQTDSPLHF.

This clone was counted a single time. The V gene is TRBV28, the J gene TRBJ1-1; D is undetermined. The CDR3 runs 15 residues. Germline assignment: CDR1 MDHEN and CDR2 SYDVKM. The V gene lost 4 bases and the J gene lost 4 bases, with 16 bases spanning the gap. As DNA, the CDR3 is TGTGCCAGCAGTTCACCGTCGATGGAGGCCACTGAAGCTTTCTTT. Protein: CASSSPSMEATEAFF.

This sequence joins TRBV29-1 and TRBJ1-2; 7 bases align to TRBD1. The junction had 6 bases not matched to a gene; V was cut back by 6 bases and J by 2 bases. CDR1 and CDR2 from the germline V gene are SQVTM and ANQGSEA. The CDR3 totals 13 residues. This CDR3 reads CSVANRGNYGYTF. CDR3 DNA sequence: TGCAGCGTGGCTAACAGGGGAAACTATGGCTACACCTTC.

The chain employs TRBV5-5 and TRBJ1-3; no clear D gene. The V and J ends lost 3 bases and 1 base respectively, with 8 bases between them. There are 14 residues in the CDR3. In germline, CDR1 is SGHKS, CDR2 YYEKEE (reference sequence). CDR3 in amino acids: CASSSIVSGNTIYF. The CDR3 DNA reads as TGTGCCAGCAGCTCGATAGTATCTGGAAACACCATATATTTT. The full variable domain, with the rest looked up from reference TRBV5-5 and TRBJ1-3, is DAGVTQSPTHLIKTRGQQVTLRCSPISGHKSVSWYQQVLGQGPQFIFQYYEKEERGRGNFPDRFSARQFPNYSSELNVNALLLGDSALYLCASSSIVSGNTIYFGEGSWLTVV.

This clone was seen only once. The chain is built from TRBV7-8 and TRBJ1-1; maybe TRBD1 (5 bases). V was clipped by 1 base and J by 3 bases, with 6 bases between them. CDR1 and CDR2 from the germline V gene are SGHVS and FQNEAQ. The CDR3 runs to 13 residues. DNA of the CDR3: TGTGCCAGCAGCTTAGACAGGTACACTGAAGCTTTCTTT. This gives the protein CASSLDRYTEAFF.

This chain links TRBV6-5 with TRBJ1-5; 9 bases align to TRBD1. The CDR3 is 14 amino acids. V lost 5 bases, J lost 6 bases, and 5 bases stayed unmatched. Germline CDR1 reads MNHEY; CDR2 reads SVGAGI. The CDR3 protein is CASSPGQGIQPQHF. DNA for the CDR3: TGTGCCAGCAGTCCGGGACAGGGCATTCAGCCCCAGCATTTT.

This chain connects TRBV5-1 to TRBJ1-6, with 8 bases identical to TRBD1. Looked up from germline, CDR1 is SGHRS and CDR2 is YFSETQ. Germline trimming cut 6 bases from V and 8 bases from J; bases unmatched to any gene: 10. The CDR3 sequence is 15 residues long. The CDR3 nucleotides read TGCGCCAGCACTCCCTCAGGGGGCGCAGATTCACCCCTCCACTTT. Translated, it gives CASTPSGGADSPLHF. Using reference TRBV5-1 and TRBJ1-6 for the parts outside the CDR3, the full variable domain is KAGVTQTPRYLIKTRGQQVTLSCSPISGHRSVSWYQQTPGQGLQFLFEYFSETQRNKGNFPGRFSGRQFSNSRSEMNVSTLELGDSALYLCASTPSGGADSPLHFGNGTRLTVT.

The rearrangement uses TRBV24-1 and TRBJ2-3; D might be TRBD1 (6 bases). Trimming stripped 9 bases from V and 0 bases from J, with 6 bases between. Germline V gene sequence: CDR1 KGHDR, CDR2 SFDVKD. CDR3 length: 12 residues. The CDR3 reads CATQGSTDTQYF. In DNA form, the CDR3 reads TGTGCCACCCAGGGGAGCACAGATACGCAGTATTTT.

V usage is TRBV24-1 and J usage is TRBJ1-2, with D unclear. The CDR3 extends over 13 amino acids. CDR1 is KGHDR, CDR2 SFDVKD, per germline. The V end was cut by 12 bases, the J end by 0 bases, with 13 bases between. CDR3 nucleotide sequence: TGTGCCCCGCCGGGATCCGCTAACTATGGCTACACCTTC. As protein: CAPPGSANYGYTF.

The gene calls are TRBV27 and TRBJ1-1; TRBD1 might be the D (5 bases). This CDR3 contains 15 residues. The ends were cut back, 4 bases at V and 1 base at J, with 13 bases in the middle. Germline V lookup: CDR1 MNHEY, CDR2 SMNVEV (reference sequence). The CDR3 spells CASSSEQVGNTEAFF. For the CDR3, the DNA is TGTGCCAGCAGTTCCGAACAGGTGGGGAACACTGAAGCTTTCTTT.

This chain joins TRBV3-1 (or the pseudogene TRBV3-2) and TRBJ1-2, with a tentative D call TRBD1 (5 bases). From germline, CDR1 is LGHDT and CDR2 YNNKEL (reference sequence). The CDR3 is 14 residues long. V shed 6 bases and J shed 7 bases, with 18 bases lying between them. The CDR3 reads CASRTQGKVSGYTF. CDR3 DNA: TGTGCCAGCAGAACTCAGGGTAAGGTCTCTGGCTACACCTTC.

The J gene is TRBJ2-2, the V gene TRBV24-1; TRBD1 is a possible D gene (6 bases). The CDR3 is made up of 15 amino acids. Germline V gene data show CDR1 as KGHDR and CDR2 as SFDVKD. Trimming removed 1 base at V and 4 bases at J, with 9 bases between. The CDR3 DNA reads as TGTGCCACCAGTGATTTTCAGGGGACCACCGGGGAGCTGTTTTTT. As protein: CATSDFQGTTGELFF.

The chain joins TRBV11-1 to TRBJ1-1, with D possibly matching TRBD1 (5 bases). V lost 3 bases and J 4 bases, leaving 12 bases between the germline ends. The V gene's germline CDR1 is SGHAT and CDR2 FQDESV (reference sequence). There are 14 residues in the CDR3. The CDR3 sequence: CASSFFAGITEAFF. The CDR3 DNA reads as TGTGCCAGCAGCTTTTTTGCAGGGATCACTGAAGCTTTCTTT. Complete variable domain (other parts from reference TRBV11-1 and TRBJ1-1): EAEVAQSPRYKITEKSQAVAFWCDPISGHATLYWYRQILGQGPELLVQFQDESVVDDSQLPKDRFSAERLKGVDSTLKIQPAELGDSAMYLCASSFFAGITEAFFGQGTRLTVV.

The chain joins TRBV7-6 to TRBJ2-2, with D unresolved. Germline CDR1 reads SGHVS; CDR2 reads FNYEAQ. The V gene lost 2 bases and the J gene lost 1 base, with 5 bases spanning the gap. The length of the CDR3 is 14 residues. As DNA, the CDR3 is TGTGCCAGCAGCTTACGCGGGAACACCGGGGAGCTGTTTTTT. Translating it yields CASSLRGNTGELFF.

The chain is built from TRBV5-6 and TRBJ2-2; 11 nucleotides agree with TRBD1. Losses at the gene ends were 5 bases for V and 2 bases for J; bases not matched to a gene: 2. Germline lookup yields CDR1 SGHDT and CDR2 YYEEEE. This CDR3 region has 15 residues. This CDR3 reads CASSWTGGNTGELFF. The CDR3 DNA follows: TGTGCCAGCAGTTGGACAGGGGGCAACACCGGGGAGCTGTTTTTT.

This chain uses TRBV15 with TRBJ1-1, with TRBD1 matching over 8 bases. CDR1 and CDR2 (germline): LNHNV, YYDKDF (reference sequence). This CDR3 is 13 amino acids long. J gave up 9 bases and V 1 base, and 4 bases lay outside the gene matches. The CDR3 nucleotides are TGTGCCACCAGCAGAGGAGCAGGGGGCCAAGCTTTCTTT. It specifies CATSRGAGGQAFF.

The chain links TRBV7-3 to TRBJ1-1; D may be TRBD1 (6 bases). Germline-derived CDR1 and CDR2 are SGHTA and FQGTGA. The CDR3 extends over 13 amino acids. V was clipped by 7 bases and J by 1 base, with 10 bases between them. CDR3 nucleotide sequence: TGTGCCAGCAAGGGACACCCGAACACTGAAGCTTTCTTT. It yields the protein CASKGHPNTEAFF.

The V and J genes are TRBV3-1 (or the pseudogene TRBV3-2) and TRBJ1-1; D call uncertain. Germline CDR1 and CDR2: LGHDT and YNNKEL (reference sequence). This CDR3 is built from 13 residues. V gave up 5 bases and J gave up 11 bases, with 18 bases separating them. The DNA for the CDR3 is TGTGCCAGCAGCGCGAGCGGCTCTCGGACGGCTTTCTTT. Encoded protein: CASSASGSRTAFF.

The chain combines TRBV13 with TRBJ2-2; 11 nucleotides match TRBD2. Per the germline V gene, CDR1 is PRHDT and CDR2 is FYEKMQ (reference sequence). This CDR3 spans 15 amino acids. V was pared by 8 bases and J by 5 bases, with 7 bases of the junction left unmatched. CDR3 protein: CASSSWTSGTGELFF. CDR3 DNA sequence: TGTGCCAGCTCAAGTTGGACTAGCGGGACCGGGGAGCTGTTTTTT. The full variable domain, with the rest looked up from reference TRBV13 and TRBJ2-2, is AAGVIQSPRHLIKEKRETATLKCYPIPRHDTVYWYQQGPGQDPQFLISFYEKMQSDKGSIPDRFSAQQFSDYHSELNMSSLELGDSALYFCASSSWTSGTGELFFGEGSRLTVL.

The V gene is TRBV27, the J gene TRBJ2-2; D is uncertain. V was cut by 9 bases and J by 4 bases, with 9 bases left in between. Germline V CDR1 and CDR2: MNHEY, SMNVEV (reference sequence). CDR3 length: 12 residues. Here the CDR3 DNA reads TGTGCCAGTGGCGGTATCACCGGGGAGCTGTTTTTT. Amino acids: CASGGITGELFF.

This clone has a handful of counts. This chain uses TRBV9 with TRBJ1-6, with D unresolved. The V end lost 0 bases, the J end lost 9 bases, and 7 bases lay between the germline ends. The CDR3 runs to 13 residues. Germline V gene data show CDR1 as SGDLS and CDR2 as YYNGEE. In DNA form, the CDR3 reads TGTGCCAGCAGCGTAGAACCGGGTTCACCCCTCCACTTT. As protein: CASSVEPGSPLHF.

This clone was seen just once. V is TRBV6-5 and J is TRBJ2-7; tentatively, D is TRBD2 (5 bases). CDR1 is MNHEY, CDR2 SVGAGI, per germline. This CDR3 is 14 amino acids long. V lost 6 bases and J lost 0, with 12 bases in between. The CDR3 here is CASRPQRDSYEQYF. The CDR3 DNA follows: TGTGCCAGCAGGCCCCAACGGGACTCCTACGAGCAGTACTTC.

V is TRBV6-5 and J is TRBJ2-1; D is perhaps TRBD2 (6 bases). The CDR3 has 12 amino acids. In germline, CDR1 is MNHEY, CDR2 SVGAGI. Trimming pared 6 bases from V and 10 bases from J, leaving 13 bases between. Here the CDR3 DNA reads TGTGCCAGCAGGGGGGGTTCGTGGGAGCAGTTCTTC. Translated, it gives CASRGGSWEQFF.

The chain joins TRBV10-3 to TRBJ1-1; TRBD1 is a possible D gene (6 bases). Between the trimmed V and J ends, which lost 11 bases and 3 bases, there was a span of 16 bases. The CDR3 totals 13 residues. Germline V CDR1 and CDR2: ENHRY, SYGVKD. CDR3 residues: CASGVTTDTEAFF. The CDR3 DNA follows: TGTGCCTCAGGGGTTACGACGGACACTGAAGCTTTCTTT.

The chain employs TRBV7-2 and TRBJ2-2, with 7 bases matching TRBD1. The CDR3 consists of 15 residues. Unmatched junction bases numbered 4, after V lost 5 bases and J lost 1 base. CDR1 is SGHTA and CDR2 is FQGNSA in the germline V gene. CDR3 region: CASSLDRVNTGELFF. In DNA form, the CDR3 reads TGTGCCAGCAGCCTTGACAGGGTGAACACCGGGGAGCTGTTTTTT.

CDR3 loop: CASLGQNYGYTF. The CDR3 DNA sequence: TGTGCCAGCCTCGGACAGAACTATGGCTACACCTTC. The chain couples TRBV25-1 to TRBJ1-2; D is possibly TRBD1 (6 bases). The germline V and J ends were trimmed by 8 bases and 2 bases, with 9 bases remaining between them. The CDR3 runs to 12 residues. CDR1 is MGHDK and CDR2 is SYGVNS in the germline V gene.